A single sample gave rise to the 4 T cell receptor beta chains below, sequenced in a study of cytomegalovirus exposure and HLA in healthy donors (dated by TCRdb to 2017 to 2019). Libraries were constructed by the immunoSEQ multiplex PCR assay. For the multiplex PCR, a mixture combining 60 forward primers for TCR Vbeta segments and 13 reverse primers for TCR Jbeta segments was used. Held by TCRdb, this immuneACCESS table contains in-frame sequences only and omits some clones. Under half of the omission traces to an unresolved V gene where checked; the cause of the rest is unknown. Present in this sample are 150,000 to 200,000 clones, roughly 85% of which were seen just once. The top ten clones comprise roughly 13% of the sample. Sequenced input: PBMCs. All receptors come from a man in his fifties or sixties in good health and CMV-seropositive.

The rearrangement joins TRBV30 to TRBJ1-6; 7 nucleotides align to TRBD1. The CDR3 has 17 amino acids. Germline lookup yields CDR1 GTSNPN and CDR2 SVGIG (reference sequence). V dropped 4 bases and J dropped 0; count of bases not matched to a gene: 9. The CDR3 nucleotides read TGTGCCTGGACCTCGGGGACAGCGAGCTCCTATAATTCACCCCTCCACTTT. It specifies CAWTSGTASSYNSPLHF.

This chain joins TRBV5-1 and TRBJ2-2; tentatively, D is TRBD2 (6 bases). Germline CDR1 and CDR2: SGHRS and YFSETQ. V lost 3 bases, J lost 3 bases, and 9 bases lay in between. The CDR3 covers 14 residues. As DNA, the CDR3 is TGCGCCAGCAGCTACCGGGAGCACACCGGGGAGCTGTTTTTT. This translates into CASSYREHTGELFF. Using reference TRBV5-1 and TRBJ2-2 for the parts outside the CDR3, the full variable domain is KAGVTQTPRYLIKTRGQQVTLSCSPISGHRSVSWYQQTPGQGLQFLFEYFSETQRNKGNFPGRFSGRQFSNSRSEMNVSTLELGDSALYLCASSYREHTGELFFGEGSRLTVL.

The V call is TRBV9, the J call TRBJ2-5; TRBD2 matches at 9 bases. The CDR3 loop spans 14 amino acids. Germline CDR1 is SGDLS and CDR2 is YYNGEE. The V segment lost 8 bases and the J segment 1 base; nucleotides outside the gene matches: 6. The CDR3 region is CASSSGVSQETQYF. In nucleotides, the CDR3 is TGTGCCAGTTCTAGCGGGGTATCCCAAGAGACCCAGTACTTC.

V is TRBV15 and J is TRBJ2-3; tentatively, D is TRBD2 (5 bases). Germline V gene sequence: CDR1 LNHNV, CDR2 YYDKDF (reference sequence). Trimming left V 0 bases short and J 1 base short, with 17 bases between. The CDR3 length is 18 residues. The CDR3 spells CATSRDRTLKEGTDTQYF. CDR3 nucleotide sequence: TGTGCCACCAGCAGAGATCGCACATTAAAGGAGGGCACAGATACGCAGTATTTT.